Reported below is one T cell receptor (beta chain). These data come from a study of molecular identifiers for immune sequencing clone quantification. With listed TCR primers and previously described methods, bulk TCR libraries were prepared. TCRdb re-analysed the PCR reads in MiXCR, keeping a single row per CDR3 protein. The sample lists 68,000 or so distinct CDR3 sequences; about 17% were seen once. Sorted cells numbering about 20,000 to 1,000,000, with 10%, 30% or 50% RNA, yielded the naive CD8 libraries. J was trimmed by 5 bases and V by 6 bases; bases with no gene match: 10. This CDR3 is built from 14 residues. Germline V CDR1 and CDR2: SEHNR, FQNEAQ (reference sequence).

This clonotype was sampled from a human donor in good health. Some libraries in this study had Jurkat cell RNA spiked in. Sample: naive CD8+ T cells from blood, with Jurkat cell RNA spiked in. The subset is: FACS-sorted CD8+CD4-CCR7+CD45RA+ naive T cells. The genes are TRBV7-9 and TRBJ2-7, with 7 positions matching TRBD2. This CDR3 is CASSPGEGKHEQYF. The DNA for the CDR3 is TGTGCCAGCAGTCCCGGGGAGGGTAAGCACGAGCAGTACTTC.